A single sample is the source of the 30 T cell receptor beta chains below, sequenced in a study of T cell repertoires in cytomegalovirus infection. For these TCRs, the target antigens are not known. One entry per CDR3 protein, called by TCRdb with MiXCR from the reads. The data hold around 310,000 distinct CDR3 sequences, with around 29% observed a single time. The source was cultured PBMCs, collected from culture after CMV antigen stimulation. These receptors all stem from a human donor in good health (CMV status not recorded). Some clones in this sample may be carry-over from other donors' samples.

The J gene is TRBJ2-3, the V gene TRBV14; 10 nucleotides agree with TRBD2. From germline, CDR1 is SGHDN and CDR2 FVKESK. V shed 3 bases and J 0 bases; nucleotides not matched to a gene: 3. This CDR3 spans 16 amino acids. The CDR3 sequence: CASSHLAGVSTDTQYF. CDR3 DNA sequence: TGTGCCAGCAGCCATCTAGCGGGAGTGAGCACAGATACGCAGTATTTT. Complete variable domain (other parts from reference TRBV14 and TRBJ2-3): EAGVTQFPSHSVIEKGQTVTLRCDPISGHDNLYWYRRVMGKEIKFLLHFVKESKQDESGMPNNRFLAERTGGTYSTLKVQPAELEDSGVYFCASSHLAGVSTDTQYFGPGTRLTVL.

This clonotype showed up many times. The rearrangement links TRBV7-8 to TRBJ1-1; D gene ambiguous. CDR1 and CDR2 (germline): SGHVS, FQNEAQ. The CDR3 is made up of 13 amino acids. Trimming stripped 5 bases from V and 4 bases from J, with 11 bases between. CDR3 coding DNA: TGTGCCAGCAGCCGAACTCAAGGCACTGAAGCTTTCTTT. The encoded protein is CASSRTQGTEAFF.

This clonotype was found a few times. The chain joins TRBV9 to TRBJ2-1, with 9 nucleotides matching TRBD1. The length of the CDR3 is 15 residues. Germline CDR1 SGDLS, CDR2 YYNGEE. The junction had 5 bases not matched to a gene; V was cut back by 3 bases and J by 4 bases. Written as DNA, the CDR3 is TGTGCCAGCAGCGATCGGGACAGGGAGTACAATGAGCAGTTCTTC. Its protein is CASSDRDREYNEQFF.

There are many counts of this clonotype. CDR3 sequence (DNA): TGTGCCAGCAGCTCCGGGACAGGGACTTCTAACTATGGCTACACCTTC. As protein: CASSSGTGTSNYGYTF. The chain joins TRBV7-8 to TRBJ1-2; the match to TRBD1 covers 9 bases. Germline assignment: CDR1 SGHVS and CDR2 FQNEAQ. The trim removed 4 bases at V and 0 bases at J, leaving 6 bases unmatched. CDR3 length: 16 residues.

The gene calls are TRBV12-3 or TRBV12-4 and TRBJ1-1; the D gene is possibly TRBD1 (5 bases). Trimming stripped 3 bases from V and 2 bases from J, with 13 bases between. The CDR3 runs 15 residues. The CDR3 sequence: CASSFRGVKNTEAFF. The CDR3, as DNA: TGTGCCAGCAGTTTTAGGGGAGTGAAAAACACTGAAGCTTTCTTT.

The chain links TRBV7-2 to TRBJ1-4; possible D gene TRBD1, 6 bases. This CDR3 is 14 amino acids long. Germline CDR1 and CDR2: SGHTA and FQGNSA. The V end lost 4 bases, the J end lost 4 bases, and 10 bases lay between the germline ends. The DNA for the CDR3 is TGTGCCAGCAGCTACAGGGTTGGTAATGAAAAACTGTTTTTT. Protein: CASSYRVGNEKLFF.

The rearrangement links TRBV7-9 to TRBJ2-5, with D perhaps TRBD1 (5 bases). In germline, CDR1 is SEHNR, CDR2 FQNEAQ (reference sequence). Trimming pared 2 bases from V and 2 bases from J, leaving 12 bases between. This CDR3 has 15 residues. The CDR3 is CASSLLDSPQETQYF. The CDR3 coding sequence is TGTGCCAGCAGCTTACTCGACAGTCCACAAGAGACCCAGTACTTC.

This clonotype was observed many times. V usage is TRBV29-1 and J usage is TRBJ2-7; D not certain. The germline V gene has CDR1 SQVTM and CDR2 ANQGSEA. The germline V and J ends were trimmed by 4 bases and 5 bases, with 15 bases remaining between them. This CDR3 contains 13 residues. The CDR3: CSVGAVPRDEQYF. CDR3 DNA: TGCAGCGTTGGGGCAGTTCCTCGCGACGAGCAGTACTTC.

This clonotype was picked up a small number of times. The genes are TRBV7-9 and TRBJ1-5; no definite D call. CDR3 size: 15 residues. V was pared by 5 bases and J by 2 bases, with 13 bases between. CDR1 is SEHNR and CDR2 is FQNEAQ in the germline V gene (reference sequence). CDR3 amino acids: CASSLSWGGNQPQHF. The CDR3 bases are TGTGCCAGCAGCCTCTCCTGGGGAGGCAATCAGCCCCAGCATTTT.

This clonotype came up a few times. This chain joins TRBV5-1 and TRBJ1-4; 7 positions agree with TRBD1. CDR3 length: 17 amino acids. Germline V gives CDR1 SGHRS, CDR2 YFSETQ. V was pared by 3 bases and J by 5 bases, with 13 bases of the junction left unmatched. As DNA, the CDR3 is TGCGCCAGCAGCTCGGGATCAGGGGGAGGAATCAATGAAAAACTGTTTTTT. Protein: CASSSGSGGGINEKLFF.

V and J are TRBV7-9 and TRBJ2-3, with no clear D. The germline gives CDR1 SEHNR, CDR2 FQNEAQ (reference sequence). V was cut by 7 bases and J by 6 bases, with 14 bases left in between. This CDR3 has 13 residues. CDR3 sequence (DNA): TGTGCCAGCACCCTCTATCTATGGGATACGCAGTATTTT. It translates to CASTLYLWDTQYF.

The V call is TRBV18, the J call TRBJ2-6; D might be TRBD1 (5 bases). V lost 3 bases and J lost 0, with 21 bases in between. Per germline, CDR1 KGHSH and CDR2 LQKENI. The CDR3 runs 20 residues. For the CDR3, the DNA is TGTGCCAGCTCACCTGGAAGGGGCGAGATCGACCCCTCTGGGGCCAACGTCCTGACTTTC. Its translation: CASSPGRGEIDPSGANVLTF.

The rearrangement links TRBV27 to TRBJ2-3; D unresolved. The CDR3 is 15 residues long. The V and J ends lost 0 bases and 5 bases respectively, with 12 bases between them. The V gene's germline CDR1 is MNHEY and CDR2 SMNVEV (reference sequence). The CDR3 loop is CASSLSRGMGDTQYF. CDR3 coding DNA: TGTGCCAGCAGTTTATCTCGCGGAATGGGAGATACGCAGTATTTT.

The chain joins TRBV10-3 to TRBJ2-1; 8 nucleotides agree with TRBD2. Germline CDR1 reads ENHRY; CDR2 reads SYGVKD. V was clipped by 3 bases and J by 7 bases; unmatched bases: 14. The CDR3 length is 17 residues. CDR3 sequence (DNA): TGTGCCATCAGTGACCCTACCAGCGGGAGTGGTACAAATGAGCAGTTCTTC. The encoded protein is CAISDPTSGSGTNEQFF.

This clonotype was picked up a small number of times. In DNA, the CDR3 is TGTGCCAGCAGCTTAGTGACTAGCGGGAGTATCAATACGCAGTATTTT. This encodes CASSLVTSGSINTQYF. The V gene is TRBV7-2, the J gene TRBJ2-3; 12 bases agree with TRBD2. CDR3 length equals 16 residues. With V trimmed by 1 base and J by 7 bases, 6 bases remained unmatched. Germline CDR1 reads SGHTA; CDR2 reads FQGNSA.

This clonotype has only a few counts. V gene TRBV20-1 combines with J gene TRBJ2-7, with 7 nucleotides matching TRBD1. The germline V gene encodes CDR1 DFQATT and CDR2 SNEGSKA (reference sequence). The J segment lost 0 bases and the V segment lost 3 bases, leaving 5 bases of the junction unmatched. The CDR3 contains 14 residues. The CDR3 DNA is TGCAGTGCTAGCTCTGGGACAGCCTCCTACGAGCAGTACTTC. It specifies CSASSGTASYEQYF.

This clonotype came up a few times. The V gene is TRBV7-9, the J gene TRBJ2-1, with 7 bases identical to TRBD2. Germline CDR1 and CDR2: SEHNR and FQNEAQ (reference sequence). J lost 7 bases, V lost 8 bases, and 17 bases had no gene match. The CDR3 spans 16 residues. CDR3 sequence reads: CASGESLAGVGNEQFF. For the CDR3, the DNA is TGTGCCAGCGGGGAGAGCCTCGCGGGAGTCGGAAATGAGCAGTTCTTC.

The chain joins TRBV7-9 to TRBJ1-1, with no clear D. Germline CDR1 and CDR2: SEHNR and FQNEAQ (reference sequence). The CDR3 spans 14 residues. Trimming shortened V by 5 bases and J by 1 base, and 11 bases separated the two germline ends. The CDR3 DNA is TGTGCCAGCAGCCCCCCGGCAGGGAACACTGAAGCTTTCTTT. Protein: CASSPPAGNTEAFF.

The rearrangement joins TRBV10-3 to TRBJ1-1; D unclear. Trimming took 0 bases from V and 3 from J, leaving 14 bases between them. Germline loops: CDR1 ENHRY, CDR2 SYGVKD. The CDR3 consists of 16 residues. This chain's CDR3 is CAISESPSGMDTEAFF. The CDR3 DNA sequence: TGTGCCATCAGTGAGTCACCCTCGGGCATGGACACTGAAGCTTTCTTT.

This sequence joins TRBV7-2 and TRBJ2-2, with a possible D match to TRBD2 (6 bases). This CDR3 has 14 residues. Deletions cut 5 bases from V and 5 bases from J, with 12 bases between. Germline values: CDR1 SGHTA, CDR2 FQGNSA. In DNA form, the CDR3 reads TGTGCCAGCAGCCCGGGGGTCGGAACCGGGGAGCTGTTTTTT. Translating gives CASSPGVGTGELFF.

The rearrangement links TRBV7-6 to TRBJ1-6; no clear D gene. CDR1 SGHVS and CDR2 FNYEAQ come from the germline V gene. This CDR3 is 17 amino acids long. Trimming stripped 4 bases from V and 0 bases from J, with 13 bases between. The CDR3 sequence: CASSSRGRSSYNSPLHF. The CDR3, as DNA: TGTGCCAGCAGCTCCCGCGGACGGAGCTCCTATAATTCACCCCTCCACTTT.

V is TRBV7-6 and J is TRBJ2-5, with D uncertain. This CDR3 is built from 12 residues. V shed 4 bases and J shed 1 base, with 4 bases lying between them. CDR1 SGHVS and CDR2 FNYEAQ come from the germline V gene. CDR3 sequence: CASSYIQETQYF. In DNA form, the CDR3 reads TGTGCCAGCAGCTACATCCAAGAGACCCAGTACTTC. Full variable domain (rest looked up from reference TRBV7-6 and TRBJ2-5): GAGVSQSPRYKVTKRGQDVALRCDPISGHVSLYWYRQALGQGPEFLTYFNYEAQQDKSGLPNDRFSAERPEGSISTLTIQRTEQRDSAMYRCASSYIQETQYFGPGTRLLVL.

Many counts were recorded for this clonotype. This chain uses TRBV6-5 with TRBJ1-1, with 10 bases that match TRBD1. The CDR3 sequence is 18 residues long. Germline V gives CDR1 MNHEY, CDR2 SVGAGI. J was trimmed by 7 bases and V by 7 bases; bases with no gene match: 21. The chain's CDR3 is CASNMVGGTGVLRNEAFF. The CDR3 DNA reads TGTGCCAGCAATATGGTGGGGGGGACAGGGGTTTTGCGGAATGAAGCTTTCTTT.

This chain links TRBV20-1 with TRBJ2-6; D is undetermined. This CDR3 region has 14 residues. Germline V lookup: CDR1 DFQATT, CDR2 SNEGSKA (reference sequence). Trimming took 1 base from V and 4 from J, leaving 8 bases between them. The DNA for the CDR3 is TGCAGTGCTAGAGCCGCACACGGGGCCAACGTCCTGACTTTC. This codes for CSARAAHGANVLTF.

The CDR3 DNA is TGTGCCAGCAGCCCCATAGACGGTCCTGTCCAGCCCCAGCATTTT. Its translation: CASSPIDGPVQPQHF. The chain uses TRBV7-2 and TRBJ1-5; D is unclear. The CDR3 loop spans 15 amino acids. Germline V gene data show CDR1 as SGHTA and CDR2 as FQGNSA. Trimming took off 5 bases at V and 7 bases at J, with 18 bases between the two ends.

This clonotype showed up just a few times. The V gene is TRBV28, the J gene TRBJ2-7; 7 positions match TRBD1. Losses at the gene ends were 6 bases for V and 4 bases for J; bases not matched to a gene: 9. CDR1 MDHEN and CDR2 SYDVKM come from the germline V gene. CDR3 length equals 14 residues. The CDR3: CASRSGGTLYEQYF. The DNA for the CDR3 is TGTGCCAGCAGGTCAGGGGGTACTCTGTACGAGCAGTACTTC.

The chain carries TRBV20-1 and TRBJ2-7, with D unresolved. CDR3 length: 13 residues. In germline, CDR1 is DFQATT, CDR2 SNEGSKA (reference sequence). Trimming removed 2 bases at V and 0 bases at J, with 8 bases between. CDR3 sequence reads: CSARLVGSYEQYF. The CDR3 DNA sequence: TGCAGTGCTAGATTGGTAGGCTCCTACGAGCAGTACTTC.

CDR3 DNA: TGCAGCGTCCCGGGACTAGCGGATCCGCGTCCCCAAGAGACCCAGTACTTC. It specifies CSVPGLADPRPQETQYF. The chain uses TRBV29-1 and TRBJ2-5, with 11 bases identical to TRBD2. The junction had 13 bases not matched to a gene; V was cut back by 6 bases and J by 1 base. Germline V gives CDR1 SQVTM, CDR2 ANQGSEA. The CDR3 length is 17 residues.

This clonotype has more than one count but fewer than ten. V is TRBV7-2 and J is TRBJ1-6, with D possibly TRBD1 on 5 matching bases. This CDR3 spans 15 amino acids. Germline loops: CDR1 SGHTA, CDR2 FQGNSA. Trimming shortened V by 5 bases and J by 7 bases, and 15 bases separated the two germline ends. Written as DNA, the CDR3 is TGTGCCAGCAGCCCCCGGGGCAGGGAAAATTCACCCCTCCACTTT. Translating gives CASSPRGRENSPLHF.

The chain employs TRBV19 and TRBJ2-5; D is perhaps TRBD2 (6 bases). This CDR3 spans 15 amino acids. Trimming took off 5 bases at V and 1 base at J, with 14 bases between the two ends. The germline CDR1 and CDR2 sequences are LNHDA and SQIVND (reference sequence). This CDR3 reads CASSSGGPLQETQYF. The CDR3 DNA is TGTGCCAGTAGTTCCGGAGGGCCCCTCCAAGAGACCCAGTACTTC.